These 30 T cell receptor beta chains originate from one sample sequenced in a study of blood T cells in healthy people across ages. Primers used in a second PCR of about 7 to 11 cycles were a sample-barcoded 5' primer and a J-beta primer mix. Using its own MiXCR run on the 5' RACE reads, TCRdb lists one record per CDR3 protein. The sample lists around 650,000 distinct CDR3 sequences, approximately 31% occurring once. Material for sequencing was blood. These receptors came from a woman older than 75 in good health.

The table lists this clonotype with a few counts. This chain joins TRBV29-1 and TRBJ2-3; 7 positions agree with TRBD2. Per the germline V gene, CDR1 is SQVTM and CDR2 is ANQGSEA. This CDR3 is 13 amino acids long. V shed 8 bases and J 3 bases; nucleotides not matched to a gene: 8. The CDR3 sequence: CSTPSGGTDTQYF. The CDR3, as DNA: TGCAGCACCCCCTCGGGGGGAACAGATACGCAGTATTTT.

On this clonotype: This may come from a read error, since a much larger clone is one base off. The rearrangement uses TRBV11-2 and TRBJ2-5; TRBD1 matches 9 bases. Trimming took 5 bases from V and 4 from J; bases not matched to a gene: 5. CDR3 length: 14 amino acids. CDR1 and CDR2 (germline): SGHAT, FQNNGV. This CDR3 reads CASSGRQGGETQYF. CDR3 sequence (DNA): TGTGCCAGCAGCGGGAGACAGGGGGGAGAGACCCAGTACTTC.

The chain recombines TRBV20-1 with TRBJ2-2; the D is unclear. From germline, CDR1 is DFQATT and CDR2 SNEGSKA (reference sequence). The CDR3 is 15 residues long. Trimming stripped 6 bases from V and 4 bases from J, with 18 bases between. The CDR3 loop reads CSAKKDPMLTGELFF. The DNA of the CDR3 is TGCAGTGCCAAAAAGGACCCTATGCTCACCGGGGAGCTGTTTTTT.

As for this clonotype: Given a much more abundant clone one base away, this may be a read error. The rearrangement uses TRBV10-3 and TRBJ2-5; TRBD2 agrees at 7 bases. This CDR3 is built from 14 residues. CDR1 is ENHRY and CDR2 is SYGVKD in the germline V gene. V lost 5 bases and J lost 11; bases outside the gene matches: 14. CDR3 coding DNA: TGTGCCATCAGTCCACACACTAGCGAACCTGAGCAGTACTTC. Residues: CAISPHTSEPEQYF.

This clonotype was seen many times. The rearrangement joins TRBV12-3 or TRBV12-4 to TRBJ2-7; 11 positions match TRBD2. The CDR3 sequence is 17 residues long. Trimming took 0 bases from V and 3 from J; bases not matched to a gene: 7. CDR3: CASSLAPGLADYYEQYF. CDR3 in DNA: TGTGCCAGCAGTTTAGCACCGGGACTAGCGGATTACTACGAGCAGTACTTC.

This clonotype turned up a few times. The chain combines TRBV7-9 with TRBJ1-1; D is possibly TRBD1 (6 bases). V dropped 0 bases and J dropped 9 bases, with 14 bases sitting between them. Germline-derived CDR1 and CDR2 are SEHNR and FQNEAQ (reference sequence). The CDR3 is made up of 14 amino acids. The CDR3 nucleotides read TGTGCCAGCAGCTTAGCACAGGGTCAGACGCAAGCTTTCTTT. It codes for CASSLAQGQTQAFF. The variable domain in full, with the rest retrieved from reference TRBV7-9 and TRBJ1-1, is DTGVSQNPRHKITKRGQNVTFRCDPISEHNRLYWYRQTLGQGPEFLTYFQNEAQLEKSRLLSDRFSAERPKGSFSTLEIQRTEQGDSAMYLCASSLAQGQTQAFFGQGTRLTVV.

This clonotype was seen repeatedly, ten times or more. J is TRBJ2-7 and V is TRBV19, with D uncertain. Trimming shortened V by 3 bases and J by 1 base, and 10 bases separated the two germline ends. Per germline, CDR1 LNHDA and CDR2 SQIVND (reference sequence). The CDR3 loop spans 14 amino acids. This CDR3 is CASSINHWSYEQYF. CDR3 in DNA: TGTGCCAGTAGTATCAACCACTGGTCCTACGAGCAGTACTTC.

The chain couples TRBV24-1 to TRBJ2-1, with 10 bases matching TRBD1. The CDR3 is 14 residues long. Germline V CDR1 and CDR2: KGHDR, SFDVKD. The V and J ends lost 6 bases and 4 bases, in that order; junction bases with no gene match: 2. The CDR3 sequence: CATSPGQGYNEQFF. The CDR3 coding sequence is TGTGCCACCAGTCCGGGACAGGGGTACAATGAGCAGTTCTTC.

The chain recombines TRBV5-1 with TRBJ2-4; 9 bases are shared with TRBD1. The J call may be in error: the DNA end matches TRBJ2-7 better. Germline lookup yields CDR1 SGHRS and CDR2 YFSETQ. The CDR3 contains 14 residues. The CDR3 DNA follows: TGCGCCAGCAGCTCCGGGACAGGGATGGACGAGCAGTACTTC. This translates into CASSSGTGMDEQYF.

This clonotype has at least ten counts. V gene TRBV12-3 or TRBV12-4 combines with J gene TRBJ1-1, with 7 bases fitting TRBD1. The CDR3 extends over 15 amino acids. V gave up 5 bases and J gave up 5 bases; unmatched junction bases: 11. CDR3 nucleotide sequence: TGTGCCAGCAGTGGGGTTATTGCAGGGGGTACTGAAGCTTTCTTT. The encoded protein is CASSGVIAGGTEAFF.

This clonotype was observed a handful of times. The chain carries TRBV3-1 and TRBJ1-2, with D tentatively TRBD1 (5 bases). The CDR3 consists of 18 residues. V shed 2 bases and J shed 5 bases, with 24 bases lying between them. Germline assignment: CDR1 LGHDT and CDR2 YNNKEL (reference sequence). CDR3 in DNA: TGTGCCAGCAGCCAAAAAAAGGGTGGGAGGGGTCGGCTTTATGGCTACACCTTC. Its protein is CASSQKKGGRGRLYGYTF.

This clonotype was detected many times. The rearrangement joins TRBV9 to TRBJ2-7; TRBD2 matches at 7 bases. Trimming took 0 bases from V and 1 from J; bases not matched to a gene: 1. CDR3 length: 14 residues. Germline values: CDR1 SGDLS, CDR2 YYNGEE. For the CDR3, the DNA is TGTGCCAGCAGCGTAGGGACTAGATCCTACGAGCAGTACTTC. Translating it yields CASSVGTRSYEQYF.

This clonotype was seen at least ten times. This chain connects TRBV12-3 or TRBV12-4 to TRBJ1-5; D is undetermined. Trimming took off 2 bases at V and 0 bases at J, with 14 bases between the two ends. CDR3 length: 17 amino acids. The CDR3 is CASSLRRVGNSNQPQHF. The CDR3 DNA follows: TGTGCCAGCAGTTTAAGGCGGGTTGGAAATAGCAATCAGCCCCAGCATTTT.

This clonotype was seen repeatedly, ten times or more. A single base separates this from a much larger clone, so it may be a read error. The rearrangement joins TRBV29-1 to TRBJ1-2; no firm D call. CDR3 length: 14 residues. CDR1 and CDR2 from the germline V gene are SQVTM and ANQGSEA. The V end was cut by 3 bases, the J end by 0 bases, with 11 bases between. DNA of the CDR3: TGCAGCGTTGAGTGCCCGGAAGCTAACTATGGCTACACCTTC. Translated: CSVECPEANYGYTF.

The chain employs TRBV27 and TRBJ2-1; tentative D call: TRBD2 (5 bases). Trimming took 6 bases from V and 2 from J, leaving 11 bases between them. This CDR3 contains 14 residues. The V gene's germline CDR1 is MNHEY and CDR2 SMNVEV (reference sequence). The CDR3 nucleotides read TGTGCCAGCAGCGACGGGATCACCTACAATGAGCAGTTCTTC. Protein: CASSDGITYNEQFF.

V gene TRBV5-4 combines with J gene TRBJ1-4; no firm D call. V shed 4 bases and J shed 5 bases, with 15 bases lying between them. CDR1 and CDR2 from the germline V gene are SGHNT and YYREEE (reference sequence). This CDR3 comprises 15 residues. DNA for the CDR3: TGTGCCAGCAGCCCCGGACGGAACGAAAATGAAAAACTGTTTTTT. Translation gives CASSPGRNENEKLFF. Full variable domain (remainder filled in from reference TRBV5-4 and TRBJ1-4): ETGVTQSPTHLIKTRGQQVTLRCSSQSGHNTVSWYQQALGQGPQFIFQYYREEENGRGNFPPRFSGLQFPNYSSELNVNALELDDSALYLCASSPGRNENEKLFFGSGTQLSVL.

V gene TRBV5-5 combines with J gene TRBJ1-4; the D gene is possibly TRBD1 (5 bases). The CDR3 runs 16 residues. Germline V gene data show CDR1 as SGHKS and CDR2 as YYEKEE (reference sequence). V was trimmed by 4 bases and J by 0 bases, leaving 13 bases between them. CDR3 bases: TGTGCCAGCAGCCTCCGATCAGGGTCAACTAATGAAAAACTGTTTTTT. This encodes CASSLRSGSTNEKLFF.

This clonotype was detected ten times or more. V usage is TRBV3-1 and J usage is TRBJ2-1; the D gene is possibly TRBD2 (6 bases). This CDR3 spans 18 amino acids. In germline, CDR1 is LGHDT, CDR2 YNNKEL (reference sequence). With 5 bases removed from V and 0 bases from J, the gap between germline ends came to 20 bases. CDR3 in amino acids: CASSKGLAPVSSYNEQFF. CDR3 in DNA: TGTGCCAGCAGCAAGGGACTTGCCCCGGTATCCTCCTACAATGAGCAGTTCTTC.

This clonotype was detected only a few times. The chain recombines TRBV30 with TRBJ2-1; TRBD2 matches 8 bases. CDR3 size: 14 residues. The germline V gene encodes CDR1 GTSNPN and CDR2 SVGIG (reference sequence). With V trimmed by 5 bases and J by 0 bases, 3 bases remained unmatched. Written as DNA, the CDR3 is TGTGCCTGGGGGACTAGTCCCTCCTACAATGAGCAGTTCTTC. Protein sequence: CAWGTSPSYNEQFF.

This clonotype was seen many times. The chain recombines TRBV6-1 with TRBJ1-2; D is unresolved. Trimming removed 7 bases at V and 7 bases at J, with 19 bases between. Per germline, CDR1 MNHNS and CDR2 SASEGT. The length of the CDR3 is 14 residues. The CDR3 DNA is TGTGCCAGCAAGATTGAACTAGGGTCTCTTGGCTACACCTTC. Its protein is CASKIELGSLGYTF.

This clonotype was observed many times. The rearrangement links TRBV20-1 to TRBJ2-3, with 9 bases lining up with TRBD1. This CDR3 is built from 15 residues. Trimming removed 6 bases from V and 3 bases from J; junction bases left unmatched: 10. CDR1 and CDR2 (germline): DFQATT, SNEGSKA (reference sequence). CDR3 region: CSARRSGQGTDTQYF. CDR3 bases: TGCAGTGCGCGAAGGTCCGGACAGGGGACAGATACGCAGTATTTT.

The sample holds a few counts of this clonotype. A much larger clone differs from this one at a single base, so this may be a read error. The chain uses TRBV2 and TRBJ1-5; perhaps TRBD1 as D (6 bases). Trimming shortened V by 4 bases and J by 6 bases, and 16 bases separated the two germline ends. CDR3 length equals 15 residues. CDR1 is SNHLY and CDR2 is FYNNEI in the germline V gene. CDR3 in amino acids: CASSVRRGAIQPQHF. The CDR3 nucleotides read TGTGCCAGCAGTGTCCGACGGGGGGCTATTCAGCCCCAGCATTTT.

The sample holds many counts of this clonotype. The gene calls are TRBV4-3 and TRBJ1-2; TRBD1 matches 7 bases. The ends lost 0 bases at V and 5 bases at J; junction bases unmatched: 3. The CDR3 covers 14 residues. Germline CDR1 is LGHNA and CDR2 is YSLEER. The CDR3 region is CASSQEQGQYGYTF. CDR3 DNA: TGCGCCAGCAGCCAAGAACAGGGGCAATATGGCTACACCTTC.

The table lists this clonotype with many counts. The gene calls are TRBV7-6 and TRBJ2-3; 8 bases are a match to TRBD1. This CDR3 is 15 amino acids long. The junction had 5 bases not matched to a gene; V was cut back by 4 bases and J by 2 bases. Germline lookup yields CDR1 SGHVS and CDR2 FNYEAQ. The chain's CDR3 is CASSWDRTLTDTQYF. The CDR3 DNA reads as TGTGCCAGCAGCTGGGACAGGACCCTCACAGATACGCAGTATTTT.

This clonotype was counted many times. This rearrangement joins TRBV12-3 or TRBV12-4 to TRBJ2-3; TRBD1 matches at 8 bases. V lost 1 base to trimming and J lost 3 bases; unmatched junction nucleotides: 6. This CDR3 has 16 amino acids. The CDR3 reads CASSLGDRSGTDTQYF. CDR3 coding DNA: TGTGCCAGCAGTTTAGGGGACAGGTCCGGGACAGATACGCAGTATTTT.

This clonotype came up a few times. A much larger clone lies a single base off, so this may be a read error. This sequence joins TRBV20-1 and TRBJ2-5, with D possibly TRBD2 on 5 matching bases. Germline loops: CDR1 DFQATT, CDR2 SNEGSKA (reference sequence). The CDR3 is 12 residues long. The CDR3 sequence is CRARRLLETQYF. The CDR3, as DNA: TGCAGGGCTAGGAGGCTATTAGAGACCCAGTACTTC.

The rearrangement uses TRBV28 and TRBJ1-6; the D gene is possibly TRBD1 (5 bases). Germline CDR1 is MDHEN and CDR2 is SYDVKM. The CDR3 sequence is 18 residues long. V lost 2 bases and J lost 3, with 17 bases in between. This CDR3 reads CASSLPSGTRGYNSPLHF. The CDR3, as DNA: TGTGCCAGCAGTTTACCCTCAGGGACGCGGGGCTATAATTCACCCCTCCACTTT.

The genes are TRBV30 and TRBJ1-1, with TRBD1 identical over 8 bases. The J segment lost 8 bases and the V segment lost 4 bases, leaving 9 bases of the junction unmatched. The CDR3 is 13 amino acids. Germline V CDR1 and CDR2: GTSNPN, SVGIG (reference sequence). Here the CDR3 reads CAWKDRVEGEAFF. DNA for the CDR3: TGTGCCTGGAAGGACAGGGTGGAAGGGGAAGCTTTCTTT. Complete variable domain (other parts from reference TRBV30 and TRBJ1-1): SQTIHQWPATLVQPVGSPLSLECTVEGTSNPNLYWYRQAAGRGLQLLFYSVGIGQISSEVPQNLSASRPQDRQFILSSKKLLLSDSGFYLCAWKDRVEGEAFFGQGTRLTVV.

The J gene is TRBJ2-7, the V gene TRBV14, with 14 bases identical to TRBD2. There are 15 residues in the CDR3. Trimming took 4 bases from V and 9 from J; bases not matched to a gene: 8. Per the germline V gene, CDR1 is SGHDN and CDR2 is FVKESK. The CDR3 region has the DNA TGTGCCAGCAGCCCGGGACTAGCGGGGGCCATCCGGCAGTACTTC. This sequence encodes CASSPGLAGAIRQYF.

CDR3 nucleotides: TGTGCCACCAGTGATGCGACAGGAGTGAGGACAGATACGCAGTATTTT. Protein product: CATSDATGVRTDTQYF. The V and J genes are TRBV24-1 and TRBJ2-3; tentative D call: TRBD1 (6 bases). The germline CDR1 and CDR2 sequences are KGHDR and SFDVKD. The CDR3 consists of 16 residues. Deletions cut 3 bases from V and 3 bases from J, with 15 bases between.